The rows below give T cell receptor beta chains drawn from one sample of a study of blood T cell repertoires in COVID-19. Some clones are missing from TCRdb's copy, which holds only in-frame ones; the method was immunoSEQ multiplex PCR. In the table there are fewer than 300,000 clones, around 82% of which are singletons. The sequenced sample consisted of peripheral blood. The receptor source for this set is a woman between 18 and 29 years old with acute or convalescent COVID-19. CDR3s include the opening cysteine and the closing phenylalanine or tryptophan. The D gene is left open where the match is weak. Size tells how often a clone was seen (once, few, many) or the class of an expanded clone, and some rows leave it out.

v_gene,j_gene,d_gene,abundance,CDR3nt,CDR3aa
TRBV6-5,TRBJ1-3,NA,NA,TGTGCCAGCAGTTACGGGGGGGTAGCCTCTGGAAACACCATATATTTT,CASSYGGVASGNTIYF
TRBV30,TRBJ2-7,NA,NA,TGTGCCTGGAGCCGGACTGTGTACGAGCAGTACTTC,CAWSRTVYEQYF
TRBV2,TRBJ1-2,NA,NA,TGTGCCAGCCAAGGGGACATAGGAGGCTACACCTTC,CASQGDIGGYTF
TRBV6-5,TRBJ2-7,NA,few,TGTGCCAGCAGTTCCAACAGGGATACCTACGAGCAGTACTTC,CASSSNRDTYEQYF
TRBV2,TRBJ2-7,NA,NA,TGTGCCAGCAGTGAAGCGCTGGGGCTCGGCTACGAGCAGTACTTC,CASSEALGLGYEQYF
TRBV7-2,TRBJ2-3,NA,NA,TGTGCCAGCAGCTTCTTACTGAGCACAGATACGCAGTATTTT,CASSFLLSTDTQYF
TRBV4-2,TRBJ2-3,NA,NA,TGTGCCAGCAGCCAAGACACAACAGATACGCAGTATTTT,CASSQDTTDTQYF
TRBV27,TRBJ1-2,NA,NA,TGTGCCAGCAGTTCCACACTAAACCATGGCTACACCTTC,CASSSTLNHGYTF
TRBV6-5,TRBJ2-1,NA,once,TGTGCCAGCAGTTACTGGCTAGCAGATGACAATGAGCAGTTCTTC,CASSYWLADDNEQFF
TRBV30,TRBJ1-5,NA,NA,TGTGCCTGGAGTCTATCGAGTAGCAATCAGCCCCAGCATTTT,CAWSLSSSNQPQHF
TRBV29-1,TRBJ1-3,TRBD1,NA,TGCAGCGTTGGAGGGGGCGCAGGTGGAAACACCATATATTTT,CSVGGGAGGNTIYF
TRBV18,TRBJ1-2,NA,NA,TGTGCCAGCTCACTCATACTTCGTGGCTACACCTTC,CASSLILRGYTF
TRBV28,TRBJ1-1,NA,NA,TGTGCCAGCAGTTTCCTCTGGGGGCAGGGCACTGAAGCTTTCTTT,CASSFLWGQGTEAFF
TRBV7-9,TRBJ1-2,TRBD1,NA,TGTGCCAGCAGCTTAGCTGTTGCAGGGGGCGGACGGGATGGCTACACCTTC,CASSLAVAGGGRDGYTF
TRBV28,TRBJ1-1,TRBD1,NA,TGTGCCAGCAGTACCGGACAGGGGACCATGAACACTGAAGCTTTCTTT,CASSTGQGTMNTEAFF
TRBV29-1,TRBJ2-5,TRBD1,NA,TGCAGCGTTGGGACAGGTATCGGGGAGACCCAGTACTTC,CSVGTGIGETQYF
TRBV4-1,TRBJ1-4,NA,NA,TGCGCCAGCAGCCAAGGGACTGTCGAAAATGAAAAACTGTTTTTT,CASSQGTVENEKLFF
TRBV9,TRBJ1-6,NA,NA,TGTGCCAGCAGCGCCCGGGTTGCGGATTCACCCCTCCACTTT,CASSARVADSPLHF
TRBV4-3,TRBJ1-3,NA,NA,TGCGCCAGCAGCCAAGTCCCCAGGGAGGCTGGAAACACCATATATTTT,CASSQVPREAGNTIYF
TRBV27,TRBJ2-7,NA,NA,TGTGCCAGCAGTTTATCTGGCGGAGCGACCTACGAGCAGTACTTC,CASSLSGGATYEQYF
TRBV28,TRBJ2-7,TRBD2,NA,TGTGCCAGCAGTTTATTAGGGACTAGCGGGAGCTGGGAGCAGTACTTC,CASSLLGTSGSWEQYF
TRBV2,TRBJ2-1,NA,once,TGTGCCAGCAGTGATCTATGGGGGCATGAGCAGTTCTTC,CASSDLWGHEQFF
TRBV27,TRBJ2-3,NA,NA,TGTGCCAGCAGTCTACTAGGGAGCACAGATACGCAGTATTTT,CASSLLGSTDTQYF
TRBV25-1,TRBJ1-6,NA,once,TGTGCCAGCAGTGATGCTACATCTTGGGCTTCACCCCTCCACTTT,CASSDATSWASPLHF
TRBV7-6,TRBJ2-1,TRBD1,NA,TGTGCCAGCAGCTCGACAGGGGGAGTCTACAATGAGCAGTTCTTC,CASSSTGGVYNEQFF
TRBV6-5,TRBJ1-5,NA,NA,TGTGCCAGCAGTTCGGGGGTGATCCAGCCCCAGCATTTT,CASSSGVIQPQHF
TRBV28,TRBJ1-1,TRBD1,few,TGTGCCAGCAGTTCCGGACAGGGGAACACTGAAGCTTTCTTT,CASSSGQGNTEAFF
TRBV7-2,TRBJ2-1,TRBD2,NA,TGTGCCAGCAGCTTGGAGCGGGAGTCCTACAATGAGCAGTTCTTC,CASSLERESYNEQFF
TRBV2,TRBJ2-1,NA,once,TGTGCCAGCAGGGGGGACTGGATAGAGCAGTTCTTC,CASRGDWIEQFF
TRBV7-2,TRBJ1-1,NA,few,TGTGCCAGCAGCTTAGACAGGAACACTGAAGCTTTCTTT,CASSLDRNTEAFF
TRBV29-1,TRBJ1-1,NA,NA,TGCAGCGGGAGCCCGGACTTGAACACTGAAGCTTTCTTT,CSGSPDLNTEAFF
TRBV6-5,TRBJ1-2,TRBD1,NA,TGTGCCAGCAGGGGACAGGGGGTGGGTGGCTACACCTTC,CASRGQGVGGYTF
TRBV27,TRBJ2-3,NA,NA,TGTGCCAGCAGTTGGATAGGGGTCCGGATTAGCACAGATACGCAGTATTTT,CASSWIGVRISTDTQYF
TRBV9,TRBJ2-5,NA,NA,TGTGCCAGCAGCCCCCGGGCTAGCTTGGAGACCCAGTACTTC,CASSPRASLETQYF
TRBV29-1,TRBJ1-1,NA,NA,TGCAGCGTTGAGGTCCCAGGGCGCACTGAAGCTTTCTTT,CSVEVPGRTEAFF
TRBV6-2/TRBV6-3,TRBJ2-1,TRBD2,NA,TGTGCCAGCAGTTCCGCCCCAATAGCGGGAGGGCACAATGAGCAGTTCTTC,CASSSAPIAGGHNEQFF
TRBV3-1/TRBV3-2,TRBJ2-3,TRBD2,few,TGTGCCAGCATTTCCCCGACTAGCGGGAGGACAGATACGCAGTATTTT,CASISPTSGRTDTQYF
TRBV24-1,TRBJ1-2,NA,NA,TGTGCCACCAGTGAGGGGGCACAGATCAACTATGGCTACACCTTC,CATSEGAQINYGYTF
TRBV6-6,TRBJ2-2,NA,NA,TGTGCCAGCAGTTACAGGGGGGGCACCGGGGAGCTGTTTTTT,CASSYRGGTGELFF
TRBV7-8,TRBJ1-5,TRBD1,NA,TGTGCCAGCAGCTTACACAGGGGGTTGGAGCCCCAGCATTTT,CASSLHRGLEPQHF
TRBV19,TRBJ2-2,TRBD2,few,TGTGCCAGTAGGCCGGCTAGCGGGAGGGCCGTCGGGGAGCTGTTTTTT,CASRPASGRAVGELFF
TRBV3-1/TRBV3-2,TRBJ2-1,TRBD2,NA,TGTGCCAGCCGGACTAAACTTCCAAGCGGGGGGCAAGCGGGAGGGTGGTACAATGAGCAGTTCTTC,CASRTKLPSGGQAGGWYNEQFF
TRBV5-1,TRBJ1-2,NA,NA,TGCGCCAGCAGCTGGGACATTGGCGTTGGGGTCATGTACTATGGCTACACCTTC,CASSWDIGVGVMYYGYTF
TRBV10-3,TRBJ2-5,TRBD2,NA,TGTGCCATCAGGGGACTAGCGGGCAACCAAGAGACCCAGTACTTC,CAIRGLAGNQETQYF
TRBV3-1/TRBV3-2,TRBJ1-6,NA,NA,TGTGCCAGCAGCTTGCGACAGGAGGCTTCACCCCTCCACTTT,CASSLRQEASPLHF
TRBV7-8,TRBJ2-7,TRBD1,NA,TGTGCCAGCAGCAAAACAGGGGGCTACGAGCAGTACTTC,CASSKTGGYEQYF
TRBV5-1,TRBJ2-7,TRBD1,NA,TGCGCCAGCCGGGTTGCCGGGACAGTAACCTACGAGCAGTACTTC,CASRVAGTVTYEQYF
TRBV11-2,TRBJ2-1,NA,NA,TGTGCCAGCAGCCCTAGCCTGTCCTCCTACAATGAGCAGTTCTTC,CASSPSLSSYNEQFF
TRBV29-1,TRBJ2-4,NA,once,TGCAGCGTTGAACCCCAGGAAAACATTCAGTACTTC,CSVEPQENIQYF
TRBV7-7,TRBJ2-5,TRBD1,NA,TGTGCTAGCAGCACCGGGACAGGGTTGGAGACCCAGTACTTC,CASSTGTGLETQYF
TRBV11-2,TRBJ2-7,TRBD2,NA,TGTGCCAGCAGCTTAGAAGGTTCTCTAGCGGGAGATTACTACGAGCAGTACTTC,CASSLEGSLAGDYYEQYF
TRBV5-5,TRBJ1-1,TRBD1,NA,TGTGCCAGCAGCCCGGGACAGGGGATATTCGACACTGAAGCTTTCTTT,CASSPGQGIFDTEAFF
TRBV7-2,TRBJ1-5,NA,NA,TGTGCCAGCAGCCCCTCGACAGTGAATCAGCCCCAGCATTTT,CASSPSTVNQPQHF
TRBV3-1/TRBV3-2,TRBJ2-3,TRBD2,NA,TGTGCCAGCAGCCAAGGTATAGACGGACTAGCGGGTAACACAGATACGCAGTATTTT,CASSQGIDGLAGNTDTQYF
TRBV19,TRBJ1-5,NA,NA,TGTGCCAGCAGGAGGAATGGCAATCAGCCCCAGCATTTT,CASRRNGNQPQHF
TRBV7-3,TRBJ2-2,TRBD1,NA,TGTGCCAGCAGCGTCCAGGGGGCCACCGGGGAGCTGTTTTTT,CASSVQGATGELFF
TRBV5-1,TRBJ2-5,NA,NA,TGCGCCAGCAGCTCCCCCGCGGGGAGGGAGACCCAGTACTTC,CASSSPAGRETQYF